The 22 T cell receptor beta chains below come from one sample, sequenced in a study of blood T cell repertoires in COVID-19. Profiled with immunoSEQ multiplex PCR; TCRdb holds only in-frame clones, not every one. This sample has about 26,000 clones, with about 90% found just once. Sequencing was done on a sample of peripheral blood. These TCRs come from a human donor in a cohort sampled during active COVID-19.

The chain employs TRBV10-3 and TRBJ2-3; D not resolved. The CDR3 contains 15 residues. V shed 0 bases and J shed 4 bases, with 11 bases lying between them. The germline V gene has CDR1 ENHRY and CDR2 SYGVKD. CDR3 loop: CAISESKSGADTQYF. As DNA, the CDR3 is TGTGCCATCAGTGAGTCGAAATCCGGTGCAGATACGCAGTATTTT.

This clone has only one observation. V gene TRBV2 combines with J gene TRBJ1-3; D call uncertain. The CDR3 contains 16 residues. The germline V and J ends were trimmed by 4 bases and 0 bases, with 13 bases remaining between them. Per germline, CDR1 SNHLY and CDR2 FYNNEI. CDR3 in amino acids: CASSGVGDISGNTIYF. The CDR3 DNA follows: TGTGCCAGCAGTGGAGTAGGAGATATCTCTGGAAACACCATATATTTT.

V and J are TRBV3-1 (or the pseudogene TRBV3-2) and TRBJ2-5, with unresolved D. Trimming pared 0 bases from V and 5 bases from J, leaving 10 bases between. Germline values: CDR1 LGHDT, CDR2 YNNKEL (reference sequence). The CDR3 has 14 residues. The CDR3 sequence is CASSQDLTIETQYF. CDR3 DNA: TGTGCCAGCAGCCAAGATCTAACCATCGAGACCCAGTACTTC.

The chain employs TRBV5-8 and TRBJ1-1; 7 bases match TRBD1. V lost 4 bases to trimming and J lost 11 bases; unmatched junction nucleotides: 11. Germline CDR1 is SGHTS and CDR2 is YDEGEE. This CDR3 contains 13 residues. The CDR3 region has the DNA TGTGCCAGCAGCGGAAACAGGGGCACTGGTGCTTTCTTT. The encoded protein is CASSGNRGTGAFF.

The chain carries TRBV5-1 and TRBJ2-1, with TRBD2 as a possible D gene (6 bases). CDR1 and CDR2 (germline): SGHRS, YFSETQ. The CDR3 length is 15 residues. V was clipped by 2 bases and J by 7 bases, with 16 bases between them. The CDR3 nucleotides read TGCGCCAGCAGCTTAAGACCGGGAGCGGAGAATGAGCAGTTCTTC. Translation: CASSLRPGAENEQFF.

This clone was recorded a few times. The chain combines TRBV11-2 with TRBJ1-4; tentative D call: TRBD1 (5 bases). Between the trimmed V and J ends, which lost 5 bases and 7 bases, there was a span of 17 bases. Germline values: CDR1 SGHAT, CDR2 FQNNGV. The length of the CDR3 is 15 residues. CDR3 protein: CASSVRDSGTEKLFF. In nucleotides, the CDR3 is TGTGCCAGCAGCGTCCGGGACTCGGGGACTGAAAAACTGTTTTTT.

For the CDR3, the DNA is TGTGCCAGCAGCCCAGGGGTGGCAGGCTCTGGAAACACCATATATTTT. This codes for CASSPGVAGSGNTIYF. The chain carries TRBV5-5 and TRBJ1-3; a weak D match, TRBD1 (6 bases). The germline CDR1 and CDR2 sequences are SGHKS and YYEKEE (reference sequence). The V gene lost 4 bases and the J gene lost 0 bases, with 14 bases spanning the gap. This CDR3 is built from 16 residues. The whole variable domain, remainder taken from reference TRBV5-5 and TRBJ1-3, is DAGVTQSPTHLIKTRGQQVTLRCSPISGHKSVSWYQQVLGQGPQFIFQYYEKEERGRGNFPDRFSARQFPNYSSELNVNALLLGDSALYLCASSPGVAGSGNTIYFGEGSWLTVV.

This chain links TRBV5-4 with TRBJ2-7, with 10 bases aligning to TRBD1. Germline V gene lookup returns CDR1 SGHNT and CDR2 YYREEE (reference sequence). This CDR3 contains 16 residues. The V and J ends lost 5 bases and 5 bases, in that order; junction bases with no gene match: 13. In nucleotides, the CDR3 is TGTGCCAGCAGTCTGGGCCGGGACAGGGGTTTAAACGAGCAGTACTTC. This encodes CASSLGRDRGLNEQYF.

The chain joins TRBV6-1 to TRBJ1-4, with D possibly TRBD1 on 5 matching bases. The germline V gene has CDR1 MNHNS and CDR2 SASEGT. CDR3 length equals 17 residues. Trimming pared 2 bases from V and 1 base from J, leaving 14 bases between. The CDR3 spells CASSERWGGQTNEKLFF. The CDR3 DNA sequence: TGTGCCAGCAGTGAAAGGTGGGGGGGTCAAACTAATGAAAAACTGTTTTTT.

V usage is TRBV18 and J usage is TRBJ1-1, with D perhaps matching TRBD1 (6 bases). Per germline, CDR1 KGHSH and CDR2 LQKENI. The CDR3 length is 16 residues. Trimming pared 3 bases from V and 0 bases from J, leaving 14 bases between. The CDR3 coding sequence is TGTGCCAGCTCACCTTTCCCGACAGGAGTGAACACTGAAGCTTTCTTT. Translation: CASSPFPTGVNTEAFF.

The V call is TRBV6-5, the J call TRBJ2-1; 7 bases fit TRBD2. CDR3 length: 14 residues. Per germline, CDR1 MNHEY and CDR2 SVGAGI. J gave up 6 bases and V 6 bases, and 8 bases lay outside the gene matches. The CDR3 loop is CASRKELAVNEQFF. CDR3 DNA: TGTGCCAGCAGAAAAGAGCTAGCGGTCAATGAGCAGTTCTTC.

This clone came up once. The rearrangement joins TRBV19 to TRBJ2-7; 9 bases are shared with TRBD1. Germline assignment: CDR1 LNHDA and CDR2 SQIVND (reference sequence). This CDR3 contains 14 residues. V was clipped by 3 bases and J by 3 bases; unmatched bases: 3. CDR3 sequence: CASSMGTGIYEQYF. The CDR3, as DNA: TGTGCCAGTAGTATGGGGACAGGGATCTACGAGCAGTACTTC. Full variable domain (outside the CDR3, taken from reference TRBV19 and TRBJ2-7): DGGITQSPKYLFRKEGQNVTLSCEQNLNHDAMYWYRQDPGQGLRLIYYSQIVNDFQKGDIAEGYSVSREKKESFPLTVTSAQKNPTAFYLCASSMGTGIYEQYFGPGTRLTVT.

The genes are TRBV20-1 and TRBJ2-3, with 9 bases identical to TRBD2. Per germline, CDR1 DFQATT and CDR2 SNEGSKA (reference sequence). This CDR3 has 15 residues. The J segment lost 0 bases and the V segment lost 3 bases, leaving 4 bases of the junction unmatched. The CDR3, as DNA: TGCAGTGCTAGTGGAGCGGGAGGTAGCACAGATACGCAGTATTTT. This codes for CSASGAGGSTDTQYF.

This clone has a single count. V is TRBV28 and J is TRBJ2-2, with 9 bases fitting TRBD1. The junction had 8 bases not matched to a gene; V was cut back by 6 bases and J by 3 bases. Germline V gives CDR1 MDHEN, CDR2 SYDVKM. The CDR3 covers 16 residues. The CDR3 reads CASSFGDRADTGELFF. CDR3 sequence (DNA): TGTGCCAGCAGCTTCGGGGACAGGGCGGACACCGGGGAGCTGTTTTTT.

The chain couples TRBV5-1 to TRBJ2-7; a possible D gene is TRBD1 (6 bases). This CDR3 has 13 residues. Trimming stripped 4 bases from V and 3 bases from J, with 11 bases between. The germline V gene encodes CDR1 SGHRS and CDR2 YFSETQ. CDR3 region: CASSAGQNYEQYF. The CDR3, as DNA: TGCGCCAGCAGCGCCGGACAGAACTACGAGCAGTACTTC.

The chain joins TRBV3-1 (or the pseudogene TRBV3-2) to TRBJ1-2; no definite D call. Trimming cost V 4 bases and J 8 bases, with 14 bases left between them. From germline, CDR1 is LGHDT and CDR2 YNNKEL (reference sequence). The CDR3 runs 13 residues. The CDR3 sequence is CASSPEQTRGYTF. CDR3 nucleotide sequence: TGTGCCAGCAGCCCTGAGCAAACCAGGGGCTACACCTTC.

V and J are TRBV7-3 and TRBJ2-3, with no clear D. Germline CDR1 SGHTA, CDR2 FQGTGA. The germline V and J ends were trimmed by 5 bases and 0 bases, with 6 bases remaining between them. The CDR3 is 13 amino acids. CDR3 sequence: CASSVTSTDTQYF. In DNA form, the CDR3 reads TGTGCCAGCAGCGTCACTAGCACAGATACGCAGTATTTT.

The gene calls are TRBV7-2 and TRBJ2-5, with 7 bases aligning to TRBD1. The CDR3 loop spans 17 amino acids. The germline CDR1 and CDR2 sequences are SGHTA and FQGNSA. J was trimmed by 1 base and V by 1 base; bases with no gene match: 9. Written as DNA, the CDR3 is TGTGCCAGCAGCTTAGTGCGGAGGACAGGCCTCCAAGAGACCCAGTACTTC. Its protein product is CASSLVRRTGLQETQYF.

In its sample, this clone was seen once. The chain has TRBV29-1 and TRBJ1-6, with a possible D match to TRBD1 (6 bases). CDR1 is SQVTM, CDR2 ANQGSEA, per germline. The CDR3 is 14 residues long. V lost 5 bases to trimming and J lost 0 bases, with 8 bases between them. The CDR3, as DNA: TGCAGCGTTCAGGGGAGCTCCTATAATTCACCCCTCCACTTT. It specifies CSVQGSSYNSPLHF. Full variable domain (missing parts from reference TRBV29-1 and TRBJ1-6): SAVISQKPSRDICQRGTSLTIQCQVDSQVTMMFWYRQQPGQSLTLIATANQGSEATYESGFVIDKFPISRPNLTFSTLTVSNMSPEDSSIYLCSVQGSSYNSPLHFGNGTRLTVT.

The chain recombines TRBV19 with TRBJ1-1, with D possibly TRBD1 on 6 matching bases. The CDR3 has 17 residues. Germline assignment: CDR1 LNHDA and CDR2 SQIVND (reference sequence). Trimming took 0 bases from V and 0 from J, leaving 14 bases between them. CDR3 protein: CASSIDQGRGMNTEAFF. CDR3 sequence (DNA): TGTGCCAGTAGTATAGATCAGGGCAGGGGAATGAACACTGAAGCTTTCTTT.

The CDR3 region is CASSPYSLVNYGYTF. The CDR3 coding sequence is TGTGCCAGCAGCCCATACAGCCTCGTCAACTATGGCTACACCTTC. V gene TRBV11-2 combines with J gene TRBJ1-2; D gene ambiguous. The V gene lost 5 bases and the J gene lost 2 bases, with 15 bases spanning the gap. This CDR3 region has 15 residues. Germline CDR1 and CDR2: SGHAT and FQNNGV.

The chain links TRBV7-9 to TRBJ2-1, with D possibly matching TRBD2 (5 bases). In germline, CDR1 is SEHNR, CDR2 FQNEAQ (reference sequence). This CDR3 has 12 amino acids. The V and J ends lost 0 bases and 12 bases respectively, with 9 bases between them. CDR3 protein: CASSLARAGQFF. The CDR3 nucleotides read TGTGCCAGCAGCTTAGCGCGGGCAGGGCAGTTCTTC.